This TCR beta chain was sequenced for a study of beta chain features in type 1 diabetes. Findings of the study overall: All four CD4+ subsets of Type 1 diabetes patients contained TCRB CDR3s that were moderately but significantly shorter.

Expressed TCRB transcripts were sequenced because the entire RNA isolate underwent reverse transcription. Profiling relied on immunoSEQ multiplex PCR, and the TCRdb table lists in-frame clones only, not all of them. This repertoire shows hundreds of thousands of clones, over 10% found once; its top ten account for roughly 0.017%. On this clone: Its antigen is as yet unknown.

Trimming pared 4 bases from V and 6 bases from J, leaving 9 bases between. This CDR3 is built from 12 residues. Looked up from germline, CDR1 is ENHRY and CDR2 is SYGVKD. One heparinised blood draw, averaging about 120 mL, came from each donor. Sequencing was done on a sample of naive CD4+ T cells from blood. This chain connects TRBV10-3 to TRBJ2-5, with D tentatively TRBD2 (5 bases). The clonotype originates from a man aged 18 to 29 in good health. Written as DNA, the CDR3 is TGTGCCATCAGTGGAGGGTTCCAGACCCAGTACTTC. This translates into CAISGGFQTQYF.